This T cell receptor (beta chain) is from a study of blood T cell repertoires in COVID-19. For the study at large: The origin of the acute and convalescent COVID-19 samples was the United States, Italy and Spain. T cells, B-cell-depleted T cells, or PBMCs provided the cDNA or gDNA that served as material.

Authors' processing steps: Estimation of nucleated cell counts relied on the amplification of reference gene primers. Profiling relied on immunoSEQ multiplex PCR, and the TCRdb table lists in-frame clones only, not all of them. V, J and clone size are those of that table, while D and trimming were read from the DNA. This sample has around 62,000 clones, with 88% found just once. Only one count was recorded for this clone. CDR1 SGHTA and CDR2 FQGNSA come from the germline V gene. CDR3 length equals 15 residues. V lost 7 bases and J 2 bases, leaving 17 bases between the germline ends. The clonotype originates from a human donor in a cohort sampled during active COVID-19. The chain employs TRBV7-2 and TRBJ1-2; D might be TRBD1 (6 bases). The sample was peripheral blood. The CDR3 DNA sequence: TGTGCCAGCAACCCGGGGGGGGGCCCAAACTATGGCTACACCTTC. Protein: CASNPGGGPNYGYTF. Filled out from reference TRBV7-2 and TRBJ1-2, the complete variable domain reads GAGVSQSPSNKVTEKGKDVELRCDPISGHTALYWYRQSLGQGLEFLIYFQGNSAPDKSGLPSDRFSAERTGGSVSTLTIQRTQQEDSAVYLCASNPGGGPNYGYTFGSGTRLTVV.